The 27 T cell receptor beta chains given below trace back to one sample, sequenced in a study of T cells in Graves' hyperthyroidism and ophthalmopathy. TCR beta CDR3 regions were amplified from RNA transcripts. The TCR CDR3 was amplified in a first-round RT-PCR using the HTBI primer set. From the multiplex PCR reads, TCRdb called clonotypes with MiXCR, one entry per CDR3 protein. The sample shows about 460,000 distinct CDR3 sequences, approximately 23% of them seen only once. Sequencing input: blood. These receptors came from a woman aged 70-85 years with Graves' ophthalmopathy.

Regarding this clonotype: Without the conserved terminal phenylalanine or tryptophan, this CDR3 likely stems from a read error. The CDR3: CASSTPGQLTYEQYL. The DNA of the CDR3 is TGTGCCAGCAGCACCCCGGGACAATTAACCTACGAGCAGTACCTC. V gene TRBV28 combines with J gene TRBJ2-7; D is possibly TRBD1 (6 bases). V was clipped by 6 bases and J by 2 bases, with 17 bases between them. The CDR3 is made up of 15 amino acids. CDR1 MDHEN and CDR2 SYDVKM come from the germline V gene.

This clonotype was seen repeatedly, ten times or more. V usage is TRBV27 and J usage is TRBJ2-1; TRBD2 aligns across 8 bases. CDR1 MNHEY and CDR2 SMNVEV come from the germline V gene (reference sequence). V lost 10 bases and J lost 3; bases outside the gene matches: 11. This CDR3 spans 15 amino acids. The CDR3, as DNA: TGTGCCACCAGGGTAGGGACTAGTCGCTACAATGAGCAGTTCTTC. Translation: CATRVGTSRYNEQFF.

The gene calls are TRBV7-3 and TRBJ2-5, with D uncertain. The CDR3 has 14 amino acids. Germline-derived CDR1 and CDR2 are SGHTA and FQGTGA. The ends were cut back, 1 base at V and 4 bases at J, with 10 bases in the middle. The DNA for the CDR3 is TGTGCCAGCAGCTTAAGTGTGGGTTCAGAGACCCAGTACTTC. Protein: CASSLSVGSETQYF.

This clonotype was counted a few times. The V call is TRBV19, the J call TRBJ2-1; TRBD1 aligns across 8 bases. The J segment lost 7 bases and the V segment lost 4 bases, leaving 9 bases of the junction unmatched. The CDR3 spans 15 residues. The germline gives CDR1 LNHDA, CDR2 SQIVND (reference sequence). CDR3 amino acids: CASSTHRGSGNEQFF. The CDR3 nucleotides are TGTGCCAGTAGTACTCACAGGGGGTCAGGGAATGAGCAGTTCTTC.

The rearrangement uses TRBV18 and TRBJ1-4, with D unclear. This CDR3 has 15 amino acids. CDR1 KGHSH and CDR2 LQKENI come from the germline V gene. The V end lost 0 bases, the J end lost 4 bases, and 9 bases lay between the germline ends. The CDR3 sequence is CASSPPKGLNEKLFF. The CDR3 DNA sequence: TGTGCCAGCTCACCACCAAAAGGGCTTAATGAAAAACTGTTTTTT.

This clonotype was observed a handful of times. V gene TRBV7-8 combines with J gene TRBJ1-2, with D hard to call. The CDR3 contains 11 residues. Germline V lookup: CDR1 SGHVS, CDR2 FQNEAQ. V dropped 4 bases and J dropped 6 bases, with 6 bases sitting between them. The CDR3 protein is CASSSRDGYTF. CDR3 DNA: TGTGCCAGCAGCTCTAGGGATGGCTACACCTTC.

The genes are TRBV12-5 and TRBJ2-2, with a tentative D call TRBD2 (5 bases). This CDR3 has 14 residues. CDR1 is LGHNT and CDR2 is FRNRAP in the germline V gene. Trimming left V 5 bases short and J 7 bases short, with 14 bases between. The CDR3 spells CASGPLSGGGELFF. CDR3 DNA: TGTGCTAGTGGTCCCTTAAGCGGCGGCGGGGAGCTGTTTTTT.

In its sample, this clonotype was seen a few times. The chain joins TRBV18 to TRBJ2-1; 7 nucleotides align to TRBD2. The germline V gene encodes CDR1 KGHSH and CDR2 LQKENI. CDR3 size: 15 residues. Germline trimming cut 2 bases from V and 7 bases from J; bases unmatched to any gene: 8. CDR3 in amino acids: CASSPRGGSLNEQFF. In nucleotides, the CDR3 is TGTGCCAGCTCACCAAGGGGCGGGAGCTTAAATGAGCAGTTCTTC.

This chain uses TRBV5-6 with TRBJ1-1; 9 bases are a match to TRBD1. The CDR3 runs to 15 residues. Trimming removed 2 bases from V and 7 bases from J; junction bases left unmatched: 9. Germline V CDR1 and CDR2: SGHDT, YYEEEE. The CDR3 is CASSLVQGALVEAFF. The CDR3 coding sequence is TGTGCCAGCAGCTTAGTACAGGGGGCTTTGGTTGAAGCTTTCTTT.

This clonotype was detected only a few times. CDR3 region: CASRPRWDSGYEQYF. In nucleotides, the CDR3 is TGTGCCAGCAGACCCCGATGGGACAGCGGATACGAGCAGTACTTC. The rearrangement links TRBV6-1 to TRBJ2-7; 7 nucleotides align to TRBD1. CDR1 MNHNS and CDR2 SASEGT come from the germline V gene. The CDR3 sequence is 15 residues long. V shed 6 bases and J 4 bases; nucleotides not matched to a gene: 12.

This clonotype was seen only a few times. The V call is TRBV3-1, the J call TRBJ2-2, with 9 bases identical to TRBD1. V was clipped by 3 bases and J by 2 bases; unmatched bases: 7. The CDR3 is made up of 17 amino acids. Per the germline V gene, CDR1 is LGHDT and CDR2 is YNNKEL (reference sequence). This chain's CDR3 is CASSQHTGGVNTGELFF. The CDR3, as DNA: TGTGCCAGCAGCCAGCATACAGGGGGCGTTAACACCGGGGAGCTGTTTTTT.

The chain uses TRBV29-1 and TRBJ2-3; D ambiguous. The V gene lost 5 bases and the J gene lost 0 bases, with 9 bases spanning the gap. Germline assignment: CDR1 SQVTM and CDR2 ANQGSEA. CDR3 length: 13 residues. Here the CDR3 reads CSVSKTSTDTQYF. DNA for the CDR3: TGCAGCGTTAGTAAGACTAGCACAGATACGCAGTATTTT.

This clonotype was detected only a few times. This chain links TRBV5-6 with TRBJ1-5; no clear D. The germline gives CDR1 SGHDT, CDR2 YYEEEE. The V gene lost 0 bases and the J gene lost 0 bases, with 7 bases spanning the gap. This CDR3 region has 15 residues. The CDR3 coding sequence is TGTGCCAGCAGCTTGGGACACGTTAGCAATCAGCCCCAGCATTTT. Amino acid sequence: CASSLGHVSNQPQHF.

This clonotype was seen only a few times. V gene TRBV5-1 combines with J gene TRBJ2-5; no firm D call. Trimming removed 3 bases at V and 4 bases at J, with 13 bases between. This CDR3 has 14 amino acids. The germline V gene encodes CDR1 SGHRS and CDR2 YFSETQ. This CDR3 is CASSSQPLGETQYF. DNA of the CDR3: TGCGCCAGCAGCTCCCAACCTCTCGGAGAGACCCAGTACTTC.

This clonotype was detected a few times. The chain has TRBV30 and TRBJ2-5; D gene ambiguous. The V end was cut by 0 bases, the J end by 3 bases, with 11 bases between. This CDR3 contains 14 residues. CDR1 and CDR2 (germline): GTSNPN, SVGIG (reference sequence). CDR3 coding DNA: TGTGCCTGGAGTGTATTGGCAGGAAAAGAGACCCAGTACTTC. Amino acid sequence: CAWSVLAGKETQYF.

In the case of this clonotype: The germline gene is not matched at one end of the junction; a read error may be the cause. J is TRBJ1-4 and V is TRBV7-3; possible D gene TRBD1, 5 bases. CDR3 size: 15 residues. Germline V CDR1 and CDR2: SGHTA, FQGTGA. The CDR3 is CASSLTGGLNEKLFF. The CDR3 nucleotides read TGTGCCAGCAGCCTAACCGGGGGATTGAATGAAAAACTGTTTTTT.

This clonotype was counted between two and nine times. The chain recombines TRBV27 with TRBJ2-5; 12 bases are a match to TRBD2. From germline, CDR1 is MNHEY and CDR2 SMNVEV (reference sequence). This CDR3 comprises 18 residues. J gave up 2 bases and V 5 bases, and 12 bases lay outside the gene matches. CDR3: CASSPLTSGSSPQETQYF. The DNA of the CDR3 is TGTGCCAGCAGTCCCCTGACTAGCGGGAGTTCCCCACAAGAGACCCAGTACTTC.

This CDR3 reads CAWRRGTSVLNEQFF. CDR3 nucleotide sequence: TGTGCCTGGAGGAGGGGGACTAGCGTCCTGAATGAGCAGTTCTTC. The V and J genes are TRBV30 and TRBJ2-1, with 10 positions matching TRBD2. V was clipped by 3 bases and J by 7 bases; unmatched bases: 9. The V gene's germline CDR1 is GTSNPN and CDR2 SVGIG (reference sequence). The CDR3 has 15 residues.

The rearrangement links TRBV14 to TRBJ1-1; TRBD1 agrees at 9 bases. CDR1 and CDR2 from the germline V gene are SGHDN and FVKESK. With 2 bases clipped from V and 7 bases from J, the junction kept 8 bases outside the gene matches. This CDR3 is built from 15 residues. CDR3 sequence (DNA): TGTGCCAGCAGCCAATACGGGACAGGGATCCATGAAGCTTTCTTT. This encodes CASSQYGTGIHEAFF.

The chain is built from TRBV29-1 and TRBJ1-1; no clear D gene. CDR3 length equals 18 residues. The germline CDR1 and CDR2 sequences are SQVTM and ANQGSEA. Trimming left V 5 bases short and J 0 bases short, with 25 bases between. CDR3 sequence: CSVCVMGRSGTMNTEAFF. CDR3 DNA: TGCAGCGTTTGCGTAATGGGTAGGTCAGGTACCATGAACACTGAAGCTTTCTTT.

V and J are TRBV28 and TRBJ1-2, with no clear D. V gave up 5 bases and J gave up 7 bases, with 11 bases separating them. There are 12 residues in the CDR3. Germline V gene lookup returns CDR1 MDHEN and CDR2 SYDVKM. The DNA for the CDR3 is TGTGCCAGCAGTGACCCAGGTATTGGCTACACCTTC. It translates to CASSDPGIGYTF.

The table lists this clonotype with many counts. The chain combines TRBV27 with TRBJ2-3; 11 nucleotides match TRBD2. CDR3 length: 16 amino acids. Germline loops: CDR1 MNHEY, CDR2 SMNVEV (reference sequence). Trimming cost V 4 bases and J 6 bases; bases outside gene matches: 9. Here the CDR3 reads CASSSRSGRAGDTQYF. The CDR3 DNA follows: TGTGCCAGCAGTTCCCGTAGCGGGAGGGCCGGGGATACGCAGTATTTT.

This clonotype was counted only a few times. This chain links TRBV27 with TRBJ2-6, with D perhaps matching TRBD1 (6 bases). Germline loops: CDR1 MNHEY, CDR2 SMNVEV (reference sequence). V shed 6 bases and J shed 4 bases, with 13 bases lying between them. The CDR3 consists of 15 residues. The CDR3 DNA reads as TGTGCCAGCAGACGTACAGGGTTCGGGGCCAACGTCCTGACTTTC. Its protein is CASRRTGFGANVLTF.

This rearrangement joins TRBV24-1 to TRBJ1-2, with no clear D. CDR3 size: 11 residues. The V gene's germline CDR1 is KGHDR and CDR2 SFDVKD. V lost 10 bases to trimming and J lost 8 bases, with 13 bases between them. CDR3 nucleotides: TGTGCCACGAAAGGGAGTGAAGGCTACACCTTC. Translating it yields CATKGSEGYTF.

This clonotype was found a few times. This chain joins TRBV20-1 and TRBJ1-1, with a weak D call TRBD1 (6 bases). This CDR3 region has 14 residues. Germline loops: CDR1 DFQATT, CDR2 SNEGSKA (reference sequence). Trimming left V 5 bases short and J 6 bases short, with 19 bases between. The CDR3 coding sequence is TGCAGTGCTGTTTCAGGAACCAAGGGGGCTGAAGCTTTCTTT. It yields the protein CSAVSGTKGAEAFF.

This clonotype showed up just a few times. The chain employs TRBV5-5 and TRBJ2-2; D gene unclear. CDR3 length: 14 residues. Trimming took off 2 bases at V and 6 bases at J, with 11 bases between the two ends. Germline lookup yields CDR1 SGHKS and CDR2 YYEKEE (reference sequence). The CDR3 sequence is CASSLELTAGELFF. CDR3 DNA: TGTGCCAGCAGCTTAGAATTGACGGCCGGGGAGCTGTTTTTT.

This clonotype was recorded a few times. The chain joins TRBV3-1 to TRBJ2-7, with a possible D match to TRBD1 (6 bases). The V end was cut by 5 bases, the J end by 5 bases, with 16 bases between. The germline CDR1 and CDR2 sequences are LGHDT and YNNKEL (reference sequence). The CDR3 consists of 14 residues. This chain's CDR3 is CASSNRAGVNEQYF. CDR3 in DNA: TGTGCCAGCAGCAACAGGGCAGGGGTCAACGAGCAGTACTTC.